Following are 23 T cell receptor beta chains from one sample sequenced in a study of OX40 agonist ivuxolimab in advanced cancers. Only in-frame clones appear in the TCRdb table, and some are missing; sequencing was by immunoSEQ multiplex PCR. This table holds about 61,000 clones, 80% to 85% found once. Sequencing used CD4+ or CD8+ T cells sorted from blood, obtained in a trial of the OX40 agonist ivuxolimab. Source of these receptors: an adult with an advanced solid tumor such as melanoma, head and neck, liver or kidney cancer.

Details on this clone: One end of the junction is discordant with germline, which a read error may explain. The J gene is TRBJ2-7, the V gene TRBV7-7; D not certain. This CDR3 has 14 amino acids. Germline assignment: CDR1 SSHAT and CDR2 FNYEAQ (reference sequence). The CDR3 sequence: CASSLMADSIEQYF. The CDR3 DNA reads TGTGCTAGCAGCTTAATGGCAGATTCAATTGAGCAGTACTTC.

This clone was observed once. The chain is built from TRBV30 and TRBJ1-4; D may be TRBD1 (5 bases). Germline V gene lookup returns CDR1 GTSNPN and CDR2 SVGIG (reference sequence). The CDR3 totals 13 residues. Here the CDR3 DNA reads TGTGCTACCGAACCGGTGGGGCATGGAAAACTGTTTTTT. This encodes CATEPVGHGKLFF. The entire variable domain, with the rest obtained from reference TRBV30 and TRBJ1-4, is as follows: SQTIHQWPATLVQPVGSPLSLECTVEGTSNPNLYWYRQAAGRGLQLLFYSVGIGQISSEVPQNLSASRPQDRQFILSSKKLLLSDSGFYLCATEPVGHGKLFFGSGTQLSVL.

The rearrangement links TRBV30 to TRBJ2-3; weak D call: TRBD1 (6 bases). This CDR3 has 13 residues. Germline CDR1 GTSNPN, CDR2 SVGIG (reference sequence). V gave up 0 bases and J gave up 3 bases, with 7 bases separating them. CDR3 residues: CAWSVGGTDTQYF. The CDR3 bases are TGTGCCTGGAGTGTAGGGGGAACAGATACGCAGTATTTT.

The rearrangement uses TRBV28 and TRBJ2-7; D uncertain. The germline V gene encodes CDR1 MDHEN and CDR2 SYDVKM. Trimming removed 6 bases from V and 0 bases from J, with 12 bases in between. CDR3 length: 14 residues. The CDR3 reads CASRFQASSYEQYF. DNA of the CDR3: TGTGCCAGCAGATTCCAGGCTAGCTCCTACGAGCAGTACTTC.

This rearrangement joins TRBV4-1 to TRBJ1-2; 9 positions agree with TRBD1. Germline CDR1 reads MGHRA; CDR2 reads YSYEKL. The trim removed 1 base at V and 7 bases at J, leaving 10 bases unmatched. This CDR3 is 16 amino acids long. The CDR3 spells CASSQGDRAPLSGYTF. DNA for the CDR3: TGCGCCAGCAGCCAAGGGGACAGGGCTCCCCTCTCTGGCTACACCTTC.

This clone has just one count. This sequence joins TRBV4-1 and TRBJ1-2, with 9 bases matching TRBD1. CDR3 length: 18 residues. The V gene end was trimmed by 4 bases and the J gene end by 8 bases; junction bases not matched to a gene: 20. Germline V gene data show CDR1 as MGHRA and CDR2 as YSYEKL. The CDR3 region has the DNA TGCGCCAGCAGCCCAGGACAGGGGCCGTCCGCTGGGATCGGGGGCTACACCTTC. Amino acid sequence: CASSPGQGPSAGIGGYTF.

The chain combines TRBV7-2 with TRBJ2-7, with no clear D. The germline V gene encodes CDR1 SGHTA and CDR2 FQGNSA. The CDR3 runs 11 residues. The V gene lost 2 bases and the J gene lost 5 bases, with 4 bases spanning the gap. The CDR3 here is CASSLRNEQYF. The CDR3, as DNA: TGTGCCAGCAGCTTAAGGAACGAGCAGTACTTC.

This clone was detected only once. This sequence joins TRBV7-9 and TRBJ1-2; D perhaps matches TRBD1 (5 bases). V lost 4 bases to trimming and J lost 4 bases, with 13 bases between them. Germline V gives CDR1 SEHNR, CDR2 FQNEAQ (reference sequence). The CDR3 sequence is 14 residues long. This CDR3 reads CASSSIQGSYGYTF. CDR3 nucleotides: TGTGCCAGCAGCTCAATCCAGGGTTCCTATGGCTACACCTTC.

CDR3 sequence reads: CASSLGGAAYNEQFF. The CDR3 nucleotides are TGTGCCAGCAGCTTAGGTGGGGCCGCCTACAATGAGCAGTTCTTC. The V gene is TRBV11-2, the J gene TRBJ2-1; the D gene is possibly TRBD1 (5 bases). This CDR3 is 15 amino acids long. The germline V gene has CDR1 SGHAT and CDR2 FQNNGV. Trimming shortened V by 1 base and J by 2 bases, and 9 bases separated the two germline ends.

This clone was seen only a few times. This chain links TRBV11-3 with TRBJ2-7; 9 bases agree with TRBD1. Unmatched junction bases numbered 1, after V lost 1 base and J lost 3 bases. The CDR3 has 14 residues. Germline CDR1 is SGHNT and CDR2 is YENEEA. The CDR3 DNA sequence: TGTGCCAGCAGCTTAGGACAGGGGGGCTACGAGCAGTACTTC. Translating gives CASSLGQGGYEQYF.

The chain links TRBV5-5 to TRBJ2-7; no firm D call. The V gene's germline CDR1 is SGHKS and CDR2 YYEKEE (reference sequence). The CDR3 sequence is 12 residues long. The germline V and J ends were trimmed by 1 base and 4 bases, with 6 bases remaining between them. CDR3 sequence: CASSLTFYEQYF. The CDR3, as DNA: TGTGCCAGCAGCTTGACGTTTTACGAGCAGTACTTC.

The CDR3 sequence is CASTQYRGTYEQYF. CDR3 nucleotides: TGTGCCAGCACCCAATACAGGGGAACTTACGAGCAGTACTTC. The J gene is TRBJ2-7, the V gene TRBV7-2, with 7 bases fitting TRBD1. The V segment lost 7 bases and the J segment 4 bases; nucleotides outside the gene matches: 10. The CDR3 has 14 amino acids. Germline V gives CDR1 SGHTA, CDR2 FQGNSA.

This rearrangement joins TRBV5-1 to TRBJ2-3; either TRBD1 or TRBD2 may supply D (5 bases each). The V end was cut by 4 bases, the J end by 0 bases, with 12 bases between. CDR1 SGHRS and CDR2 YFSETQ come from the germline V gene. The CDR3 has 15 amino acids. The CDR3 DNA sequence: TGCGCCAGCAGCCGGGGCGGTTATAGCACAGATACGCAGTATTTT. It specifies CASSRGGYSTDTQYF.

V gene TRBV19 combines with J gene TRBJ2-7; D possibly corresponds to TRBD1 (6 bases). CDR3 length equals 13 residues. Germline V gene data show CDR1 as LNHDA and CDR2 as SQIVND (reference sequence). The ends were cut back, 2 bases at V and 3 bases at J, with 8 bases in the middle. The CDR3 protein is CASSIRTDYEQYF. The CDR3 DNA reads TGTGCCAGTAGTATAAGGACAGACTACGAGCAGTACTTC.

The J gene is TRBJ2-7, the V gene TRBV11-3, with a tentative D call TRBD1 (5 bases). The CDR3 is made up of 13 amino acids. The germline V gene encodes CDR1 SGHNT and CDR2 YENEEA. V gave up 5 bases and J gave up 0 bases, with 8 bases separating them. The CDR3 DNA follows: TGTGCCAGCAGCAAAGACAGCTCCTACGAGCAGTACTTC. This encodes CASSKDSSYEQYF. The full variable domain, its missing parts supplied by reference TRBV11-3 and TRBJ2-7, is EAGVVQSPRYKIIEKKQPVAFWCNPISGHNTLYWYLQNLGQGPELLIRYENEEAVDDSQLPKDRFSAERLKGVDSTLKIQPAELGDSAVYLCASSKDSSYEQYFGPGTRLTVT.

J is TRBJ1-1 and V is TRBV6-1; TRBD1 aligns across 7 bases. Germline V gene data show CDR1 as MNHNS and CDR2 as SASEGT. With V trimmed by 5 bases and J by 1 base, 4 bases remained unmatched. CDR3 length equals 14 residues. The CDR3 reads CASSRQGANTEAFF. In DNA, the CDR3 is TGTGCCAGCAGTAGACAGGGCGCGAACACTGAAGCTTTCTTT.

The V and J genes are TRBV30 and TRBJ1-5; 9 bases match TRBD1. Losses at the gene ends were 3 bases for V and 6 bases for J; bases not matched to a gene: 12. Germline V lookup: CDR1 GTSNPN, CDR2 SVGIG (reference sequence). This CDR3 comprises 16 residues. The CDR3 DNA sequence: TGTGCCTGGAGGGGACAGGGAGGTTCGAGAGGTCAGCCCCAGCATTTT. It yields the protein CAWRGQGGSRGQPQHF.

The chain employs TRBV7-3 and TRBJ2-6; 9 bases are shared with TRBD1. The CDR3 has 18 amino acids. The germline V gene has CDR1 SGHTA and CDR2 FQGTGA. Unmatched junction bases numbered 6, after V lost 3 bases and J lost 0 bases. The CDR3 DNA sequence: TGTGCCAGCAGCTTCCGACAGGGGGAAAACTCTGGGGCCAACGTCCTGACTTTC. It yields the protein CASSFRQGENSGANVLTF.

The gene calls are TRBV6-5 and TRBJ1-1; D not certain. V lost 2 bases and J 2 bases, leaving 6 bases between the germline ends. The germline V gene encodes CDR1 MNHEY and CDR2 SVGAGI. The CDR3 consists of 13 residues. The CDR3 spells CASSYTQNTEAFF. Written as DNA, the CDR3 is TGTGCCAGCAGTTACACCCAAAACACTGAAGCTTTCTTT.

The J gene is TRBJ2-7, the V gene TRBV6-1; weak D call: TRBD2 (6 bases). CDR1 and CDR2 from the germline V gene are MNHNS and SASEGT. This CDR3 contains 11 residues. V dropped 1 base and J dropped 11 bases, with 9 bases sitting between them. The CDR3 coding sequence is TGTGCCAGCAGTGAAGGTACGGGAGAGTACTTC. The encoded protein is CASSEGTGEYF.

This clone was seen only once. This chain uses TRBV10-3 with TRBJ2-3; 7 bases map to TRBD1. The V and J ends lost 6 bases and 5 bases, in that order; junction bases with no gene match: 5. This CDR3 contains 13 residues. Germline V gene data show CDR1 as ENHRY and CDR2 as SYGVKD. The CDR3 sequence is CAIRTRQGDTQYF. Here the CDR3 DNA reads TGTGCCATCAGAACAAGACAGGGAGATACGCAGTATTTT.

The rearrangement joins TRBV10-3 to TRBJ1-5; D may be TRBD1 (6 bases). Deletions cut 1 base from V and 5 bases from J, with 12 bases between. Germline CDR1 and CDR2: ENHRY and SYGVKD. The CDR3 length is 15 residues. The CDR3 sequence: CAISEWGQRDQPQHF. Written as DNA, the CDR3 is TGTGCCATCAGTGAGTGGGGACAACGAGATCAGCCCCAGCATTTT.

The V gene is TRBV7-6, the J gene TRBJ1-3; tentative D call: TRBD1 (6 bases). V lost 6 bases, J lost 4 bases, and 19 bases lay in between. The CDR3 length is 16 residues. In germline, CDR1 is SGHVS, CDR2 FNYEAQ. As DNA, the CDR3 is TGTGCCAGCAGTTTTGGCGAATCGGGGGGCGGAAACACCATATATTTT. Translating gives CASSFGESGGGNTIYF.